The 22 T cell receptor beta chains listed next were all sequenced from one sample in a study of T cells in localized non-small cell lung cancer. TCRdb's table, derived via immunoSEQ multiplex PCR, lists solely in-frame clones and lacks some. The table has 7,000 to 8,000 clones, approximately 90% seen once. Sequenced here: peripheral blood mononuclear cells, sampled before any cancer treatment. Receptors were obtained from a male donor older than 55 with stage II lung adenocarcinoma.

This chain uses TRBV27 with TRBJ1-2; no clear D gene. From germline, CDR1 is MNHEY and CDR2 SMNVEV (reference sequence). The V end lost 5 bases, the J end lost 6 bases, and 16 bases lay between the germline ends. The CDR3 loop spans 14 amino acids. The CDR3 loop is CASSPLGPLDGYTF. The CDR3 bases are TGTGCCAGCAGTCCACTGGGCCCCCTTGATGGCTACACCTTC.

The genes are TRBV6-4 and TRBJ2-7; TRBD1 matches 10 bases. V was pared by 7 bases and J by 1 base, with 4 bases of the junction left unmatched. CDR1 is MRHNA and CDR2 is SNTAGT in the germline V gene. The CDR3 length is 14 residues. The CDR3 nucleotides read TGTGCCAGCAAGCCGGGACAGGGGTCCTACGAGCAGTACTTC. Protein sequence: CASKPGQGSYEQYF.

This chain uses TRBV5-1 with TRBJ2-3; tentatively, D is TRBD2 (7 bases). V lost 2 bases to trimming and J lost 5 bases, with 15 bases between them. The CDR3 has 15 residues. Germline V lookup: CDR1 SGHRS, CDR2 YFSETQ. The CDR3 loop reads CASSFRGGAGDTQYF. Here the CDR3 DNA reads TGCGCCAGCAGCTTCCGAGGGGGGGCTGGAGATACGCAGTATTTT.

This sequence joins TRBV14 and TRBJ2-6; no clear D. The germline V gene has CDR1 SGHDN and CDR2 FVKESK. The CDR3 totals 15 residues. V shed 2 bases and J shed 2 bases, with 7 bases lying between them. CDR3 amino acids: CASSQLVTGANVLTF. As DNA, the CDR3 is TGTGCCAGCAGCCAACTGGTGACTGGGGCCAACGTCCTGACTTTC.

This chain joins TRBV5-1 and TRBJ1-2, with D perhaps TRBD1 (6 bases). From germline, CDR1 is SGHRS and CDR2 YFSETQ. The CDR3 loop spans 15 amino acids. Trimming removed 0 bases from V and 5 bases from J, with 14 bases in between. The CDR3 region is CASSLAMGAQYGYTF. The CDR3 DNA reads TGCGCCAGCAGCTTGGCTATGGGGGCGCAGTATGGCTACACCTTC.

The count of this clone is one. The chain employs TRBV19 and TRBJ1-2, with 8 bases identical to TRBD1. V gave up 4 bases and J gave up 4 bases; unmatched junction bases: 5. The germline V gene encodes CDR1 LNHDA and CDR2 SQIVND (reference sequence). The CDR3 runs to 14 residues. CDR3 sequence (DNA): TGTGCCAGTAGTACAACAGGGGGGGCCTATGGCTACACCTTC. Translation: CASSTTGGAYGYTF.

The rearrangement links TRBV6-1 to TRBJ1-2; D possibly corresponds to TRBD1 (6 bases). Between the trimmed V and J ends, which lost 5 bases and 7 bases, there was a span of 17 bases. CDR3 size: 14 residues. Germline V lookup: CDR1 MNHNS, CDR2 SASEGT. CDR3 coding DNA: TGTGCCAGCAGTTCCGTCGGGATAGGGGGTGGCTACACCTTC. It codes for CASSSVGIGGGYTF.

This clone was detected a few times. The V call is TRBV30, the J call TRBJ1-1; 9 nucleotides align to TRBD1. Looked up from germline, CDR1 is GTSNPN and CDR2 is SVGIG (reference sequence). The CDR3 covers 15 residues. Unmatched junction bases numbered 11, after V lost 4 bases and J lost 5 bases. The CDR3 loop reads CAWTLRDRARTEAFF. The CDR3, as DNA: TGTGCCTGGACCCTCCGGGACAGGGCTAGGACTGAAGCTTTCTTT. Based on the CDR3 plus reference TRBV30 and TRBJ1-1, the full variable domain is SQTIHQWPATLVQPVGSPLSLECTVEGTSNPNLYWYRQAAGRGLQLLFYSVGIGQISSEVPQNLSASRPQDRQFILSSKKLLLSDSGFYLCAWTLRDRARTEAFFGQGTRLTVV.

The V and J genes are TRBV5-1 and TRBJ1-3; D remains unclear. Germline CDR1 SGHRS, CDR2 YFSETQ. This CDR3 has 15 residues. Trimming took off 0 bases at V and 2 bases at J, with 9 bases between the two ends. The CDR3 nucleotides are TGCGCCAGCAGCTTGGGGTGGCTCACTGGAAACACCATATATTTT. This codes for CASSLGWLTGNTIYF. The full variable domain, with the rest looked up from reference TRBV5-1 and TRBJ1-3, is KAGVTQTPRYLIKTRGQQVTLSCSPISGHRSVSWYQQTPGQGLQFLFEYFSETQRNKGNFPGRFSGRQFSNSRSEMNVSTLELGDSALYLCASSLGWLTGNTIYFGEGSWLTVV.

The chain links TRBV29-1 to TRBJ1-3; D gene ambiguous. The length of the CDR3 is 13 residues. V lost 2 bases to trimming and J lost 4 bases, with 9 bases between them. Germline lookup yields CDR1 SQVTM and CDR2 ANQGSEA. The CDR3 DNA reads TGCAGCGTTGAAATGGGAGTCGGAAACACCATATATTTT. Protein product: CSVEMGVGNTIYF.

This chain connects TRBV27 to TRBJ2-7; D unclear. The CDR3 totals 13 residues. Trimming stripped 3 bases from V and 3 bases from J, with 9 bases between. Germline loops: CDR1 MNHEY, CDR2 SMNVEV (reference sequence). Here the CDR3 DNA reads TGTGCCAGCAGTTTTGGCAACCGCTACGAGCAGTACTTC. It yields the protein CASSFGNRYEQYF.

This clone was observed once. CDR3 amino acids: CASEGQEGSPLHF. CDR3 bases: TGTGCCAGCGAGGGACAGGAAGGGTCACCCCTCCACTTT. J is TRBJ1-6 and V is TRBV7-9; 8 positions agree with TRBD1. Germline assignment: CDR1 SEHNR and CDR2 FQNEAQ (reference sequence). The CDR3 runs to 13 residues. The trim removed 8 bases at V and 10 bases at J, leaving 7 bases unmatched.

The rearrangement uses TRBV6-1 and TRBJ1-2; 7 bases line up with TRBD1. CDR1 and CDR2 (germline): MNHNS, SASEGT. V was pared by 5 bases and J by 4 bases, with 4 bases of the junction left unmatched. CDR3 length equals 13 residues. CDR3 loop: CASSYTGVYGYTF. In DNA form, the CDR3 reads TGTGCCAGCAGTTATACAGGGGTCTATGGCTACACCTTC.

This clone has only a few counts. The chain recombines TRBV7-2 with TRBJ2-5; 12 bases align to TRBD1. Looked up from germline, CDR1 is SGHTA and CDR2 is FQGNSA. The V and J ends lost 4 bases and 5 bases, in that order; junction bases with no gene match: 8. The CDR3 sequence is 16 residues long. CDR3 sequence (DNA): TGTGCCAGCAGCTCGGGACAGGGGGCCGCAGGGGAGACCCAGTACTTC. Protein sequence: CASSSGQGAAGETQYF. The variable domain in full, completed from reference TRBV7-2 and TRBJ2-5, reads GAGVSQSPSNKVTEKGKDVELRCDPISGHTALYWYRQSLGQGLEFLIYFQGNSAPDKSGLPSDRFSAERTGGSVSTLTIQRTQQEDSAVYLCASSSGQGAAGETQYFGPGTRLLVL.

V gene TRBV10-3 combines with J gene TRBJ1-2; D not resolved. This CDR3 is 18 amino acids long. Germline V gene data show CDR1 as ENHRY and CDR2 as SYGVKD. Trimming took 0 bases from V and 6 from J, leaving 23 bases between them. The CDR3 sequence: CAISESGRAIRLLDGYTF. DNA for the CDR3: TGTGCCATCAGTGAGTCAGGTCGGGCCATTAGGCTATTGGATGGCTACACCTTC.

The V and J genes are TRBV4-1 and TRBJ2-7, with D possibly being TRBD2 (7 bases). Germline loops: CDR1 MGHRA, CDR2 YSYEKL. The V end was cut by 0 bases, the J end by 5 bases, with 14 bases between. The CDR3 sequence is 15 residues long. Here the CDR3 DNA reads TGCGCCAGCAGCCAAGAGACGGGGGGCGGGGACGAGCAGTACTTC. Amino acids: CASSQETGGGDEQYF.

This rearrangement joins TRBV9 to TRBJ1-6; 10 bases line up with TRBD1. V lost 4 bases to trimming and J lost 5 bases; unmatched junction nucleotides: 15. The CDR3 consists of 19 residues. Germline V gene sequence: CDR1 SGDLS, CDR2 YYNGEE. CDR3 sequence reads: CASSSPRDRGGGDNSPLHF. CDR3 bases: TGTGCCAGCAGCTCGCCGAGGGACAGGGGAGGAGGTGATAATTCACCCCTCCACTTT.

In DNA form, the CDR3 reads TGTGCCAGCAGCGTAGGAGGGAGCAGTTCACCCCTCCACTTT. Protein product: CASSVGGSSSPLHF. The chain is built from TRBV9 and TRBJ1-6, with D hard to call. This CDR3 is built from 14 residues. From germline, CDR1 is SGDLS and CDR2 YYNGEE. Between the trimmed V and J ends, which lost 0 bases and 9 bases, there was a span of 10 bases.

The rearrangement uses TRBV5-1 and TRBJ1-1; the D is unclear. The CDR3 runs 14 residues. Germline V gene data show CDR1 as SGHRS and CDR2 as YFSETQ. With 4 bases removed from V and 2 bases from J, the gap between germline ends came to 12 bases. CDR3 sequence: CASSPGIFNTEAFF. CDR3 bases: TGCGCCAGCAGCCCCGGGATTTTTAACACTGAAGCTTTCTTT.

The gene calls are TRBV5-1 and TRBJ2-5; tentative D call: TRBD2 (5 bases). Trimming left V 1 base short and J 2 bases short, with 9 bases between. The CDR3 has 14 residues. Germline CDR1 reads SGHRS; CDR2 reads YFSETQ. The CDR3: CASSLLTGQETQYF. The DNA for the CDR3 is TGCGCCAGCAGCTTGCTTACGGGGCAAGAGACCCAGTACTTC.

The chain is built from TRBV14 and TRBJ2-7; D gene uncertain. The V gene lost 5 bases and the J gene lost 2 bases, with 10 bases spanning the gap. This CDR3 region has 13 residues. CDR1 is SGHDN, CDR2 FVKESK, per germline. The chain's CDR3 is CASSRQATYEQYF. Written as DNA, the CDR3 is TGTGCCAGCAGCAGGCAGGCAACCTACGAGCAGTACTTC.

CDR3 DNA: TGTGCCAGCAGCCTCGGACCGGAGACTGAAGCTTTCTTT. It is translated as CASSLGPETEAFF. This chain joins TRBV14 and TRBJ1-1; D not certain. CDR1 and CDR2 from the germline V gene are SGHDN and FVKESK. Trimming stripped 4 bases from V and 5 bases from J, with 11 bases between. This CDR3 region has 13 residues.